These T cell receptor beta chains were read from a single sample in a study of T cell responses to AZD1222 COVID-19 vaccine. The repertoire was sequenced with immunoSEQ multiplex PCR; TCRdb's copy has only in-frame clones and lacks some. The data hold approximately 150,000 clones, with around 94% observed a single time. The starting material was peripheral blood, obtained on day 0 of AZD1222 vaccination. These TCRs come from an adult in good health. Both conserved end residues are part of each CDR3. Each record gives: V gene, clone size, J gene, D gene, CDR3 protein, CDR3 DNA. The D gene is left open where the match is weak. Expanded clones get a size class; other rows say once, few or many, or leave the size out.

TRBV4-1	.	TRBJ1-2	.	CASSQDLPGGYGYTF	TGCGCCAGCAGCCAAGATCTCCCCGGGGGCTATGGCTACACCTTC
TRBV28	.	TRBJ1-4	TRBD1	CASSGRQGSNEKLFF	TGTGCCAGCAGTGGTCGACAGGGGAGTAATGAAAAACTGTTTTTT
TRBV11-3	.	TRBJ1-1	.	CASSFGGSRTEAFF	TGTGCCAGCAGCTTCGGGGGTAGTAGGACTGAAGCTTTCTTT
TRBV10-3	.	TRBJ1-1	.	CAISGAENTEAFF	TGTGCCATCAGTGGGGCGGAGAACACTGAAGCTTTCTTT
TRBV21-1	many	TRBJ1-6	.	CASSKAASDNSPLHF	TGTGCCAGCAGCAAAGCCGCATCAGATAATTCACCCCTCCACTTT
TRBV5-1	once	TRBJ2-3	TRBD2	CASSSTSGESTDTQYF	TGCGCCAGCAGTTCTACTAGCGGGGAAAGCACAGATACGCAGTATTTT
TRBV12-5	.	TRBJ2-4	.	CASGLVGFSKNIQYF	TGTGCTAGTGGTTTGGTAGGGTTTTCCAAAAACATTCAGTACTTC
TRBV12-3/TRBV12-4	.	TRBJ1-6	.	CASRNRNSPLHF	TGTGCCAGCAGAAACAGGAATTCACCCCTCCACTTT
TRBV6-5	.	TRBJ1-2	.	CASSSRDSLYGYTF	TGTGCCAGCAGTTCCAGAGACAGCCTCTATGGCTACACCTTC
TRBV2	.	TRBJ1-1	.	CASSEYLGGRTEAFF	TGTGCCAGCAGTGAATATTTGGGGGGAAGAACTGAAGCTTTCTTT
TRBV19	.	TRBJ2-6	TRBD2	CASRRLWVTSGSPSGANVLTF	TGTGCCAGTAGGCGCCTGTGGGTCACTAGCGGGTCCCCCTCTGGGGCCAACGTCCTGACTTTC
TRBV7-2	.	TRBJ2-7	TRBD1	CASSLRQGPYEQYF	TGTGCCAGCAGCCTTCGACAGGGCCCCTACGAGCAGTACTTC
TRBV4-1	.	TRBJ2-5	TRBD2	CASSQVRLAGIQETQYF	TGCGCCAGCAGCCAAGTGAGACTAGCGGGGATCCAAGAGACCCAGTACTTC
TRBV7-9	.	TRBJ1-2	.	CASSLMDGAYGYTF	TGTGCCAGCAGCTTAATGGACGGTGCCTATGGCTACACCTTC
TRBV7-9	.	TRBJ2-3	TRBD2	CASSPRLAGDTQYF	TGTGCCAGCAGCCCCCGACTAGCCGGAGATACGCAGTATTTT
TRBV5-1	.	TRBJ1-4	.	CASSFDGTTNEKLFF	TGCGCCAGCAGCTTCGACGGAACAACTAATGAAAAACTGTTTTTT
TRBV21-1	.	TRBJ2-5	.	CAGSSGTQRETQYF	TGTGCCGGATCCTCAGGGACGCAGAGGGAGACCCAGTACTTC
TRBV27	.	TRBJ2-6	.	CASSLTAPIGTSGANVLTF	TGTGCCAGCAGTTTAACTGCCCCAATAGGAACCTCTGGGGCCAACGTCCTGACTTTC
TRBV18	.	TRBJ1-2	TRBD1	CASSPSRTGNYGYTF	TGTGCCAGCTCACCGTCTCGGACAGGGAACTATGGCTACACCTTC
TRBV7-3	.	TRBJ2-1	TRBD2	CASSTGTSPYNEQFF	TGTGCCAGCAGTACCGGGACTAGCCCCTACAATGAGCAGTTCTTC
TRBV19	once	TRBJ1-5	TRBD1	CASSETGAEYSNQPQHF	TGTGCCAGTAGCGAGACAGGGGCCGAATATAGCAATCAGCCCCAGCATTTT
TRBV5-1	.	TRBJ1-2	.	CASSLEFTDYGYTF	TGCGCCAGCAGCTTGGAATTTACGGACTATGGCTACACCTTC
TRBV7-3	once	TRBJ2-7	.	CASSFGPGFPYEQYF	TGTGCCAGCAGCTTCGGCCCAGGATTCCCCTACGAGCAGTACTTC
TRBV7-9	.	TRBJ2-5	.	CASSLGDKNWETQYF	TGTGCCAGCAGCTTAGGGGACAAGAACTGGGAGACCCAGTACTTC
TRBV6-5	.	TRBJ1-2	.	CASRPPTLGYTF	TGTGCCAGCAGACCACCGACCCTGGGCTACACCTTC
TRBV9	.	TRBJ2-1	TRBD2	CASERTSYYNEQFF	TGTGCCAGCGAGAGGACTAGCTACTACAATGAGCAGTTCTTC
TRBV6-5	few	TRBJ2-2	TRBD2	CASKAGDRTGELFF	TGTGCCAGCAAAGCGGGGGATCGCACCGGGGAGCTGTTTTTT
TRBV5-1	.	TRBJ1-1	.	CASSLRGLVNTEAFF	TGCGCCAGCAGCCTAAGGGGTTTGGTGAACACTGAAGCTTTCTTT
TRBV5-4	.	TRBJ1-1	.	CASSLSKAFF	TGTGCCAGCAGCTTGTCCAAAGCTTTCTTT
TRBV2	.	TRBJ2-7	.	CASSGQKYEQYF	TGTGCCAGCAGTGGACAGAAATACGAGCAGTACTTC
TRBV15	.	TRBJ1-2	.	CATSRDSGGSLWFHF	TGTGCCACCAGCAGAGATTCCGGGGGCAGCCTCTGGTTCCACTTC
TRBV20-1	.	TRBJ1-1	.	CSARDPPLGFF	TGCAGTGCTAGAGATCCCCCGCTTGGTTTCTTT
TRBV4-2	.	TRBJ2-1	TRBD2	CASSQGLAGPESSYNEQFF	TGTGCCAGCAGCCAAGGACTAGCGGGGCCAGAGAGCTCCTACAATGAGCAGTTCTTC
TRBV6-5	.	TRBJ2-3	TRBD2	CASSYTSGDTDTQYF	TGTGCCAGCAGTTACACTAGCGGGGACACAGATACGCAGTATTTT
TRBV2	once	TRBJ1-5	.	CASWRLSVEPQHF	TGCGCTTCCTGGCGCCTGTCCGTGGAGCCCCAGCATTTT
TRBV12-5	.	TRBJ1-2	.	CASGGYRGYTF	TGTGCTAGTGGGGGATATCGCGGCTACACCTTC
TRBV12-3/TRBV12-4	.	TRBJ2-7	.	CASSFVGHEQYF	TGTGCCAGCAGTTTTGTGGGGCACGAGCAGTACTTC
TRBV11-2	.	TRBJ2-1	.	CASSLDFPVSNEQFF	TGTGCCAGCAGCTTAGATTTCCCCGTAAGTAATGAGCAGTTCTTC
TRBV6-5	.	TRBJ1-1	.	CASSYSRQNTEAFF	TGTGCCAGCAGTTACTCCAGGCAGAACACTGAAGCTTTCTTT
TRBV6-5	.	TRBJ2-5	.	CASSYAGSDGQETQYF	TGTGCCAGCAGTTACGCAGGGAGCGATGGGCAAGAGACCCAGTACTTC
TRBV4-2	few	TRBJ1-5	.	CASSQEGRGSESQHF	TGTGCCAGCAGCCAAGAAGGAAGAGGGTCTGAGTCCCAGCATTTT
TRBV4-2	.	TRBJ2-3	.	CASSQGSQLSSTDTQYF	TGTGCCAGCAGCCAAGGTTCCCAACTTTCTAGCACAGATACGCAGTATTTT
TRBV4-3	.	TRBJ2-6	.	CASSQEGGSGANVLTF	TGCGCCAGCAGCCAAGAGGGGGGCTCTGGGGCCAACGTCCTGACTTTC
TRBV29-1	.	TRBJ2-1	.	CSAPWGYNEQFF	TGCAGCGCCCCGTGGGGGTACAATGAGCAGTTCTTC
TRBV18	.	TRBJ2-7	.	CASSPEASSYEQYF	TGTGCCAGCTCACCCGAGGCCAGCTCCTACGAGCAGTACTTC